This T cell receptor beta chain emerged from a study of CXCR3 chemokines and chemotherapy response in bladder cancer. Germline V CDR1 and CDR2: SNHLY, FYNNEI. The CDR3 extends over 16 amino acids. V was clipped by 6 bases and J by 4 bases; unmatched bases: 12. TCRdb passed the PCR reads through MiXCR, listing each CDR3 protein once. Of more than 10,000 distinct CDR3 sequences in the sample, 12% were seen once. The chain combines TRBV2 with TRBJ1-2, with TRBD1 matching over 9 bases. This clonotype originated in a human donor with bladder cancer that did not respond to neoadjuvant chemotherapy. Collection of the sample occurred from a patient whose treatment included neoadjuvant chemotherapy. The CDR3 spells CASRARGQGGGYGYTF. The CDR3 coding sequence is TGTGCCAGCAGGGCCCGGGGACAGGGAGGAGGCTATGGCTACACCTTC. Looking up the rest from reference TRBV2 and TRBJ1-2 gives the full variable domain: EPEVTQTPSHQVTQMGQEVILRCVPISNHLYFYWYRQILGQKVEFLVSFYNNEISEKSEIFDDQFSVERPDGSNFTLKIRSTKLEDSAMYFCASRARGQGGGYGYTFGSGTRLTVV.